The 20 T cell receptor beta chains presented below share a single source sample, sequenced in a study of T-cell reconstitution after alpha-beta-depleted transplantation in children. Unique molecular identifiers were incorporated when the TCRbeta library was constructed. TCRdb processed the PCR reads anew with MiXCR; each CDR3 protein has one entry. The table records 500,000 to 650,000 distinct CDR3 sequences, around 13% of them present only once. The material sequenced was PBMCs, mostly from graft donor cells, taken 360 days after TCRalphabeta/CD19-depleted stem cell transplant. The receptors shown here come from a male patient aged 10 to 17 who had a stem cell transplant for acute myeloid leukemia, so the T cells may come from the graft donor.

This clonotype was picked up a small number of times. The chain combines TRBV6-1 with TRBJ2-7; TRBD1 aligns across 8 bases. Unmatched junction bases numbered 5, after V lost 7 bases and J lost 3 bases. This CDR3 has 13 residues. CDR1 and CDR2 from the germline V gene are MNHNS and SASEGT. CDR3 bases: TGTGCCAGCACCGCCGGGACAGGCTACGAGCAGTACTTC. It specifies CASTAGTGYEQYF.

This clonotype showed up just once. The chain couples TRBV19 to TRBJ2-7; 8 bases line up with TRBD1. The germline V gene encodes CDR1 LNHDA and CDR2 SQIVND (reference sequence). Trimming at V came to 8 bases and at J to 4 bases, leaving 7 bases not matched to a gene. CDR3 length equals 13 residues. The CDR3 coding sequence is TGTGCCAGTGGCAACAGGGGGGCTTACGAGCAGTACTTC. It encodes CASGNRGAYEQYF.

This clonotype was seen only a few times. This rearrangement joins TRBV21-1 to TRBJ2-7; TRBD1 was called by the table and not checked on the DNA. TRBV21-1 is a pseudogene segment. This CDR3 comprises 15 residues. The CDR3 spells CASSKGTGLTYEQYF. The CDR3, as DNA: TGTGCCAGCAGCAAAGGGACAGGTCTTACCTACGAGCAGTACTTC.

In its sample, this clonotype was seen many times. The CDR3 region has the DNA TGTGCCAGTAGTCCGGACCAGGTTAGTCAGCCCCAGCATTTT. This translates into CASSPDQVSQPQHF. This chain connects TRBV19 to TRBJ1-5; D is uncertain. Between the trimmed V and J ends, which lost 5 bases and 6 bases, there was a span of 14 bases. There are 14 residues in the CDR3. The germline gives CDR1 LNHDA, CDR2 SQIVND (reference sequence).

The CDR3 DNA reads TGTGCCAGCAGCAAAGCGCTTAAGGGGCCAAGCGGGGACTCCTCCTACGAGCAGTACTTC. Its protein is CASSKALKGPSGDSSYEQYF. This sequence joins TRBV21-1 and TRBJ2-7; the listed D gene, TRBD2, was not tested against the DNA. TRBV21-1 is classified as a pseudogene. The CDR3 spans 20 residues.

This clonotype was picked up many times. CDR3 in DNA: TGCGCCAGCAGCCCGGAATGGGATAGCTCCTACAATGAGCAGTTCTTC. Translated: CASSPEWDSSYNEQFF. The chain has TRBV5-1 and TRBJ2-1, with D uncertain. V gave up 4 bases and J gave up 0 bases, with 14 bases separating them. The germline CDR1 and CDR2 sequences are SGHRS and YFSETQ. This CDR3 is built from 16 residues.

This clonotype was picked up a small number of times. The chain joins TRBV29-1 to TRBJ1-5; the D gene is possibly TRBD1 (6 bases). Germline CDR1 reads SQVTM; CDR2 reads ANQGSEA. The CDR3 is 12 residues long. The V and J ends lost 6 bases and 0 bases respectively, with 6 bases between them. The CDR3 DNA reads TGCAGCGTGGGGGCTAGCAATCAGCCCCAGCATTTT. Amino acid sequence: CSVGASNQPQHF.

This clonotype was detected ten times or more. This chain links TRBV28 with TRBJ2-2; D remains ambiguous. The V and J ends lost 2 bases and 1 base respectively, with 5 bases between them. The CDR3 runs to 14 residues. Germline CDR1 and CDR2: MDHEN and SYDVKM. CDR3 sequence: CASSLRVNTGELFF. In DNA, the CDR3 is TGTGCCAGCAGTTTAAGAGTGAACACCGGGGAGCTGTTTTTT.

This clonotype occurred many times. V and J are TRBV7-6 and TRBJ2-1; no reliable D call. The V gene lost 5 bases and the J gene lost 10 bases, with 18 bases spanning the gap. The CDR3 is made up of 14 amino acids. Germline CDR1 is SGHVS and CDR2 is FNYEAQ. The CDR3 loop reads CASSLGPSRGEQFF. CDR3 DNA: TGTGCCAGCAGCCTTGGCCCCTCTAGAGGCGAGCAGTTCTTC. Drawing the rest from reference TRBV7-6 and TRBJ2-1, the complete variable domain is GAGVSQSPRYKVTKRGQDVALRCDPISGHVSLYWYRQALGQGPEFLTYFNYEAQQDKSGLPNDRFSAERPEGSISTLTIQRTEQRDSAMYRCASSLGPSRGEQFFGPGTRLTVL.

The chain carries TRBV7-9 and TRBJ1-1, with 9 bases that match TRBD1. The CDR3 is 14 residues long. CDR1 SEHNR and CDR2 FQNEAQ come from the germline V gene (reference sequence). The V gene end was trimmed by 6 bases and the J gene end by 5 bases; junction bases not matched to a gene: 7. CDR3 sequence (DNA): TGTGCCAGCAGTCGGGGACAGGGAGGAACTGAAGCTTTCTTT. Translated, it gives CASSRGQGGTEAFF.

The CDR3 loop reads CSVEGVLALANNEQFF. CDR3 nucleotides: TGCAGCGTTGAAGGCGTACTAGCTCTCGCAAACAATGAGCAGTTCTTC. The rearrangement links TRBV29-1 to TRBJ2-1, with D perhaps TRBD2 (6 bases). Trimming stripped 1 base from V and 5 bases from J, with 18 bases between. CDR3 length equals 16 residues. Germline lookup yields CDR1 SQVTM and CDR2 ANQGSEA.

The sample holds many counts of this clonotype. The V gene is TRBV6-2 or TRBV6-3, the J gene TRBJ2-1; D ambiguous. The V end lost 7 bases, the J end lost 7 bases, and 11 bases lay between the germline ends. Germline loops: CDR1 MNHEY, CDR2 SVGEGT. The CDR3 runs to 12 residues. The CDR3: CASTDRFNEQFF. The CDR3 DNA is TGTGCCAGCACCGACCGATTTAATGAGCAGTTCTTC.

This clonotype turned up a few times. J is TRBJ2-1 and V is TRBV28; D not resolved. CDR3 length: 14 amino acids. CDR1 MDHEN and CDR2 SYDVKM come from the germline V gene. Between the trimmed V and J ends, which lost 6 bases and 9 bases, there was a span of 18 bases. The CDR3 reads CASSPRPTSGEQFF. The CDR3 coding sequence is TGTGCCAGCAGCCCTCGTCCAACAAGTGGTGAGCAGTTCTTC.

This chain joins TRBV7-2 and TRBJ2-1; 9 bases align to TRBD1. Germline V lookup: CDR1 SGHTA, CDR2 FQGNSA. The CDR3 spans 16 residues. V shed 4 bases and J 3 bases; nucleotides not matched to a gene: 7. The CDR3 bases are TGTGCCAGCAGCTCAATTGGGACAGGGAACTACAATGAGCAGTTCTTC. It is translated as CASSSIGTGNYNEQFF.

This clonotype was counted ten times or more. The chain recombines TRBV29-1 with TRBJ2-5, with D hard to call. CDR1 is SQVTM, CDR2 ANQGSEA, per germline. CDR3 length: 14 residues. The V end was cut by 0 bases, the J end by 2 bases, with 10 bases between. CDR3 sequence reads: CSVEEGHAQETQYF. The CDR3 region has the DNA TGCAGCGTTGAAGAAGGGCACGCACAAGAGACCCAGTACTTC.

This clonotype has only a few counts. The chain combines TRBV21-1 with TRBJ2-6; the table's D gene call, TRBD2, was not cross checked with the DNA. TRBV21-1 is a pseudogene locus. The CDR3 contains 21 residues. The CDR3 DNA reads TGTGCCAGCAGCAAAGGGGGGACTAGCGGGTCGTCAAGCTCTGGGGCCAACGTCCTGACTTTC. Residues: CASSKGGTSGSSSSGANVLTF.

The chain is built from TRBV7-3 and TRBJ2-7, with D maybe TRBD1 (6 bases). V was trimmed by 5 bases and J by 5 bases, leaving 19 bases between them. The length of the CDR3 is 15 residues. Per germline, CDR1 SGHTA and CDR2 FQGTGA. The CDR3, as DNA: TGTGCCAGCAGCCAAGCAGAACAGGGTCAGGACGAGCAGTACTTC. This gives the protein CASSQAEQGQDEQYF. The complete variable domain, with remaining parts taken from reference TRBV7-3 and TRBJ2-7, reads GAGVSQTPSNKVTEKGKYVELRCDPISGHTALYWYRQSLGQGPEFLIYFQGTGAADDSGLPNDRFFAVRPEGSVSTLKIQRTERGDSAVYLCASSQAEQGQDEQYFGPGTRLTVT.

This clonotype has a handful of counts. The genes are TRBV2 and TRBJ2-7; D uncertain. Germline V gene lookup returns CDR1 SNHLY and CDR2 FYNNEI. This CDR3 is built from 11 residues. V was trimmed by 4 bases and J by 4 bases, leaving 5 bases between them. CDR3 coding DNA: TGTGCCAGCAGTGTGCAGTACGAGCAGTACTTC. The encoded protein is CASSVQYEQYF. The full variable domain, in which reference TRBV2 and TRBJ2-7 provide the parts outside the CDR3, is EPEVTQTPSHQVTQMGQEVILRCVPISNHLYFYWYRQILGQKVEFLVSFYNNEISEKSEIFDDQFSVERPDGSNFTLKIRSTKLEDSAMYFCASSVQYEQYFGPGTRLTVT.

The chain recombines TRBV29-1 with TRBJ2-1; possibly TRBD1 for D (5 bases). The germline gives CDR1 SQVTM, CDR2 ANQGSEA. The length of the CDR3 is 12 residues. V was pared by 4 bases and J by 9 bases, with 13 bases between. The CDR3 DNA reads as TGCAGCGTTGCCGCAGGGTTGGTTGAGCAGTTCTTC. This gives the protein CSVAAGLVEQFF.

The rearrangement uses TRBV7-8 and TRBJ2-7; 7 nucleotides agree with TRBD2. In germline, CDR1 is SGHVS, CDR2 FQNEAQ. V was pared by 3 bases and J by 5 bases, with 4 bases of the junction left unmatched. This CDR3 comprises 13 residues. The CDR3 DNA follows: TGTGCCAGCAGCTTTTGGGGGGGTCACGAGCAGTACTTC. Translated: CASSFWGGHEQYF.